This entry features one T cell receptor (beta chain) sequence. Antigen specificity is unknown. The V gene lost 1 base and the J gene lost 8 bases, with 11 bases spanning the gap. This CDR3 has 13 amino acids. Germline CDR1 SGHVS, CDR2 FNYEAQ. TCRdb re-called the reads through MiXCR, storing one row per CDR3 protein. The table includes 510,000 or so distinct CDR3 sequences, about 25% detected once. The data stem from a study of T cell repertoires in cytomegalovirus infection. Study information: Signatures in public TCR beta sequences pointed to both CMV infection and matching HLA type.

The study, taken as a whole, reports: In two of eight donors, the top clonotype was HLA-C-restricted CMV-specific.

The sequence derives from a human donor in good health (CMV status not recorded). Some clones in this sample may be carry-over from other donors' samples. The gene calls are TRBV7-6 and TRBJ1-2; D gene uncertain. Sequencing was done on a sample of PBMCs. CDR3 sequence: CASSLGFASGYTF. The CDR3 DNA reads TGTGCCAGCAGCTTAGGTTTCGCCTCCGGCTACACCTTC.